This T cell receptor beta chain was captured by sequencing in a study of CD8+ T cells in alopecia areata (dated by TCRdb to about 2018). The study in broad terms: The treated patients, all with moderate-to-severe alopecia areata, were enrolled in an open-label pilot trial of oral tofacitinib given at 5 to 10 mg twice daily. The RNA source kit depended on sample type: the PAXgene miRNA kit for fixed scalp, the miRNeasy kit for PBMCs, and the RNeasy kit for mouse skin. In both human patients and the C3H/HeJ mouse model, the study applied high-throughput TCRbeta sequencing to look at T cell clonal expansion in alopecia areata. immunoSEQ multiplex PCR using 35 Vbeta forward primers and 13 Jbeta reverse primers was used to amplify TCRbeta CDR3 regions. Biopsies were taken from tofacitinib-treated patients at baseline and again at 4 and 24 weeks into treatment, and several of those patients also had a later scalp biopsy. Tofacitinib was administered for 6 to 18 months, and 6 months of follow-up off drug were then conducted to assess delayed response and recurrence. In humans, TCRbeta sequencing was performed on scalp tissue and on sorted CD4+ and CD8+ peripheral blood T cells from healthy controls and from patients with patchy or totalis/universalis alopecia areata. Scalp clonality was compared across normal scalp (n=4), patchy alopecia areata scalp (n=8), and alopecia totalis/universalis scalp (n=8).

This clone was picked up one time. Its target antigen remains unknown. It has no much larger one-base neighbor in the sample; base qualities were not kept. The library was built by means of the immunoSEQ multiplex PCR assay. For TCR sequencing, RNA was extracted from every sample and reverse transcribed into cDNA to serve as template. SuperScript III was used for first-strand cDNA synthesis, primed with a 2:1 mix of oligo-dT and random hexamers. A synthetic immune receptor repertoire was used to gauge amplification bias, and whatever bias remained was removed computationally. The authors processed their data as follows. Raw reads were preprocessed to remove errors, and CDR3 was defined by IMGT conventions from the conserved cysteine to phenylalanine. Clonality was computed by normalizing Shannon entropy by log2 of the number of productive unique TCRs and subtracting the result from 1. CD4 or CD8 identity of scalp clones was inferred by cross-referencing scalp TCRbeta sequences with sorted blood CD4 and CD8 repertoires. As stored in TCRdb, this immuneACCESS dataset retains in-frame rearrangements with V and J assigned. A fraction of the clones does not appear; measured against another copy, unresolved V genes explain less than half of the discrepancy, and the remainder lacks a known reason. V, J and clone size were drawn from that table, and D and trimming were deduced from the DNA. For this sample there are 200,000 to 250,000 clones; less than 80% appear just once. More than 0.95% of the sample comes from the top ten.

Sample time point, as interpreted from the label and publication: baseline before oral tofacitinib. Lesional scalp punch biopsies and peripheral blood were obtained from alopecia areata patients. PBMCs were separated by density centrifugation and stained for CD3, CD4 and CD8, after which CD4+ and CD8+ T cells were sorted on a FACSAria. The investigation overall reported the following: Compared with normal scalp, lesional scalp had higher clonality and more expanded CD8+ clones, particularly in alopecia totalis/universalis, a pattern that suggests antigenic drive. Shared TCR sequences between patients were less evident than in mice, which may be partly attributable to HLA diversity in the patient population. Scalp TCR repertoire analysis is complicated because resident alphabeta T cells in normal human skin are also sequenced, whereas mouse skin is dominated by gammadelta T cells.

Germline trimming amounts to 6 bases on V and 6 bases on J, with 6 as the count of junction bases outside the gene matches. The CDR3 contains 15 residues, cysteine and phenylalanine counted. The entry retains the CDR3 DNA only, 45 bases that are in frame from base 1. CDR1 and CDR2 were assigned from the germline V gene as SQVTM and ANQGSEA. This TCR was recovered from a human donor with alopecia areata. This receptor chain uses TRBV29-1 and TRBJ2-2; TRBD2 fits 14 bases in the junction. The input for sequencing was CD4+ T cells sorted from blood, taken at week 0. CDR3 reads: CSVLTSGGAPGELFF. In nucleotide form, the sequence is TGCAGCGTCCTGACTAGCGGGGGGGCCCCCGGGGAGCTGTTTTTT.